A selection of T cell receptor beta chains follows, all from one sample in a study of radiotherapy plus CTLA-4 blockade in lung cancer. Profiling relied on immunoSEQ multiplex PCR, and the TCRdb table lists in-frame clones only, not all of them. The sample holds approximately 83,000 clones, roughly 79% seen once. This sample comprised peripheral blood, obtained from a patient treated with radiotherapy plus ipilimumab. The origin of the receptors is a human donor with non-small cell lung cancer who had a partial response to radiotherapy plus ipilimumab. Some clones in this sample may be carry-over from other donors' samples. CDR3s include the opening cysteine and the closing phenylalanine or tryptophan. Clone size is shown for a subset of rows, as once, few, many or a class of expanded clone.

few,TRBV29-1,CSVMRIVARGAFF
NA,TRBV4-2,CASSPVGGGATYEQYF
NA,TRBV6-1,CASNTVGENTEAFF
NA,TRBV6-1,CASNTGNSPLHF
NA,TRBV4-1,CASSQYRERLAGANTGELFF
NA,TRBV11-3,CASSPGPGLSPQHF
NA,TRBV15,CATSREVGLAGGLQETQYF
NA,TRBV19,CASSIGLAGTYEQYF
few,TRBV6-1,CASKGQSSSYEQYF
few,TRBV5-1,CASSLGDRVVFEQYF
NA,TRBV2,CASSEGVYYEQYF
NA,TRBV5-1,CASSLDRNNSPLHF
NA,TRBV6-5,CASSYSGTGINYGYTF